This T cell receptor beta chain is from a study of shared clonotypes between healthy human individuals (dated by TCRdb to the early 2020s). Regarding the complete study: The cohort included a few men and a couple of women between 18 and 49 years of age. Libraries were prepared and TCR repertoires were sequenced by different laboratories using diverse techniques, in order to increase sequencing depth and limit assay-specific biases. To estimate repertoire size and how much clonotypes are shared between individuals, the study performed deep sequencing of blood TCR repertoires from a handful of healthy adults. Per donor, three plates each were used for CD4 naive and CD4 memory, two for CD8 naive, and one for CD8 memory. Leukapheresis yielded between about 0.94 and 8.9 billion PBMCs per donor.

Comment on this clone: This receptor's antigen is unknown. Base qualities are missing; no much larger clone stands one base away. At the DNA level, this CDR3 is encoded by other sequences in the same sample as well.

Using the deep immunoSEQ assay, TCR CDR3 regions were amplified from genomic DNA by multiplex PCR. For each cell subset, the extracted genomic DNA was distributed evenly across all wells of several immunoSEQ 96-well plates, and each plate served as one replicate. For sorted subsets, approximately 210 ng of genomic DNA, equivalent to roughly 33,000 T cell genomes, went into each replicate PCR. The purified libraries were quantified using a Qubit 3.0 fluorometer, sized with a Bioanalyzer 2100, and then quantified again using the KAPA Library Quantification kit. Each immunoSEQ 96-well plate was sequenced on its own single-read 150-cycle Illumina NextSeq 550 flow cell. The source study handled its data this way. The immunoSEQ output contained only junctional sequences without quality scores, so filtering could not match that applied to full-length reads. To assign V/J genes and CDR3, sequences were annotated against IMGT germline references using PyIR, a Python wrapper for IgBLAST v1.9. Any read was removed if the V/J assignment was weak (E-value above 1e-6), the CDR3 was missing, or the read contained stop codons, out-of-frame junctions, or ambiguous translated residues. V3J clonotypes were defined by identical inferred V gene, J gene, and CDR3 amino acid sequence. To compute the percentage overlap between repertoires, the number of shared unique clonotypes was divided by the size of the smaller repertoire. RTK rarefaction, the Chao1 estimator, and Recon v2.1 estimates of unobserved clonotypes were used to assess repertoire richness. Generation probabilities for all TCRbeta clonotypes obtained by the gDNA method from several donors were computed using OLGA. TCRdb retrieved this table from immuneACCESS and kept in-frame rearrangements only. Not all clones are present; in checked studies, unresolved V genes account for under half, and no reason is known for the remainder. D and trimming come from the DNA, and the V and J calls and clone size come from that table. In all, the sample holds approximately 2,000,000 clones, and just under 95% of those were seen once. The ten largest clones capture more than 1.5% of the sample.

Here is what the overall study found, with its caveats: Pairwise subsampling indicated that sequencing depth was expected to affect the degree of clonotype sharing among donors. Across a few donors, around 5.4% of naive CD4, 3% to 4% of naive CD8, under 2.5% of memory CD4, and 0.3% to 0.45% of memory CD8 clonotypes were shared. Even with the large sequencing depth, rarefaction of the sorted-subset datasets indicated that sequencing was incomplete. Estimated clonotype richness was generally larger for naive than for memory subsets. Because the study included only a small number of donors, the genetic and exposure-history diversity represented was limited. Clonotypes shared by all four sorted-subset donors showed higher generation probabilities than non-shared clonotypes. Sampling was restricted to blood, and TCR repertoires in tissues likely differ from the TCR repertoires found in blood.

CD8 naive samples were obtained by positive selection for CCR7 among CD45RO-negative cells, yielding a CD45RA+CCR7+ population from which TemRA cells were excluded. Healthy HIV-negative adults with no recently reported acute infections or vaccinations were included as donors. Every donor was a Caucasian adult residing in Nashville, Tennessee, USA. Blood was obtained by leukapheresis, after which PBMCs were separated by Ficoll-Histopaque density gradient centrifugation and cryopreserved in liquid nitrogen vapor phase. Analytical flow cytometry was used to check the purity and quantity of each magnetically sorted T cell population. From each sorted fraction, genomic DNA was isolated and quantified by UV absorbance on a Nanodrop 2000c. The CDR3 measures 15 amino acids from cysteine to phenylalanine. Of all the DNA, just the CDR3 is kept, 45 bases in frame from base 1. V is reduced by 0 bases and J by 4 bases, leaving a spacing of 14 bases between them. The germline V gene provides CDR1 SGDLS and CDR2 YYNGEE.

The chain is made from TRBV9 and TRBJ2-7; tentative D gene TRBD2, with 6 bases matching. The sequenced material came from naive CD8+ T cells from PBMCs. The cell subset or site label on this specimen signifies: CD45RA+CCR7+. The sequence derives from a man younger than 35 in good health. Some clones in this sample may be carry-over from other donors' samples. The CDR3 protein is CASSVASGGTYEQYF. The bases read TGTGCCAGCAGCGTAGCTTCGGGTGGGACTTACGAGCAGTACTTC.